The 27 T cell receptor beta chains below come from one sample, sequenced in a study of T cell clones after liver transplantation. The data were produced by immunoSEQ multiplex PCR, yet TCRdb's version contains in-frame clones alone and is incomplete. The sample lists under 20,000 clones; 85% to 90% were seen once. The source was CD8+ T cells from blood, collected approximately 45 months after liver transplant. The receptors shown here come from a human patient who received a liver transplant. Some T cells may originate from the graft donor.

The CDR3 DNA reads as TGTGCCAGTAGTATATCTAGCGGCTACGCAAGCATATACGAGCAGTACTTC. Its protein is CASSISSGYASIYEQYF. The chain links TRBV19 to TRBJ2-7; TRBD2 matches at 7 bases. Trimming took 2 bases from V and 4 from J; bases not matched to a gene: 14. This CDR3 spans 17 amino acids. CDR1 is LNHDA, CDR2 SQIVND, per germline (reference sequence). The complete variable domain, with remaining parts taken from reference TRBV19 and TRBJ2-7, reads DGGITQSPKYLFRKEGQNVTLSCEQNLNHDAMYWYRQDPGQGLRLIYYSQIVNDFQKGDIAEGYSVSREKKESFPLTVTSAQKNPTAFYLCASSISSGYASIYEQYFGPGTRLTVT.

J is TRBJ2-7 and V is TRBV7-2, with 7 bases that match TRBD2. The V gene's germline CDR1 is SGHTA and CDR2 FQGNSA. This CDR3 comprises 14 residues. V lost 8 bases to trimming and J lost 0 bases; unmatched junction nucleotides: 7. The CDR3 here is CASHIAGRSYEQYF. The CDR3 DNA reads TGTGCCAGCCACATAGCGGGTCGCTCCTACGAGCAGTACTTC.

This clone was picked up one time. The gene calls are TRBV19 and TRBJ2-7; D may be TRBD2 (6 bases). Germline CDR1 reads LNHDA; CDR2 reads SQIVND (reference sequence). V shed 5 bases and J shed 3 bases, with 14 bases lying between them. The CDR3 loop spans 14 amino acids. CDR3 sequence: CASSPATGSYEQYF. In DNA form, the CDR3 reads TGTGCCAGTAGTCCCGCCACCGGGAGCTACGAGCAGTACTTC.

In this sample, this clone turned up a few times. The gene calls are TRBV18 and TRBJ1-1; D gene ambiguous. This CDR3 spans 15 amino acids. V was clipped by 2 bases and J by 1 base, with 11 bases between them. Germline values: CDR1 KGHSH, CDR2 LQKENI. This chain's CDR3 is CASSPEWGTNTEAFF. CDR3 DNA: TGTGCCAGCTCACCAGAGTGGGGAACGAACACTGAAGCTTTCTTT.

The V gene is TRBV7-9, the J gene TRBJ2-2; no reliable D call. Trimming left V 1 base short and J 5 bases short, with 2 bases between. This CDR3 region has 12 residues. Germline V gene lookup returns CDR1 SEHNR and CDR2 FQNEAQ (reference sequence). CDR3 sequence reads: CASSLVTGELFF. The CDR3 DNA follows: TGTGCCAGCAGCTTAGTAACCGGGGAGCTGTTTTTT.

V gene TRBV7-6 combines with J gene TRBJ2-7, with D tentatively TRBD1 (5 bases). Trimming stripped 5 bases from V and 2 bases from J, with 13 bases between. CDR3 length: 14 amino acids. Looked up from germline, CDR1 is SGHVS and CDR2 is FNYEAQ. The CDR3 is CASSLTGTTYEQYF. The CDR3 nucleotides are TGTGCCAGCAGCCTTACAGGAACCACCTACGAGCAGTACTTC.

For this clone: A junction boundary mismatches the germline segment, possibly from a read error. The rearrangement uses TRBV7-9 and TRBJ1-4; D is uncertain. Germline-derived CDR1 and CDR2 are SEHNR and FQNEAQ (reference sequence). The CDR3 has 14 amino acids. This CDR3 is CASGFLRGNEKLFF. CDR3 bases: TGTGCCAGCGGCTTCCTGCGGGGTAATGAAAAACTGTTTTTT.

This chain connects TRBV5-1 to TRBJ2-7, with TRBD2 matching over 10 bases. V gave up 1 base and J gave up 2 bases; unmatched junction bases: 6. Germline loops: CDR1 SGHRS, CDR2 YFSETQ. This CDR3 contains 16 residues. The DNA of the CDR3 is TGCGCCAGCAGCTTGCGTGCTAGCGGGAGCCCCTACGAGCAGTACTTC. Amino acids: CASSLRASGSPYEQYF.

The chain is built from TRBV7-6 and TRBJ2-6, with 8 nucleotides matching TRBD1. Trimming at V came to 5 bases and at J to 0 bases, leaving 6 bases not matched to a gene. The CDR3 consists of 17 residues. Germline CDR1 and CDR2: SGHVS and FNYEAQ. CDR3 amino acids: CASSGGQESSGANVLTF. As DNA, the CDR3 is TGTGCCAGCAGCGGGGGACAGGAAAGCTCTGGGGCCAACGTCCTGACTTTC.

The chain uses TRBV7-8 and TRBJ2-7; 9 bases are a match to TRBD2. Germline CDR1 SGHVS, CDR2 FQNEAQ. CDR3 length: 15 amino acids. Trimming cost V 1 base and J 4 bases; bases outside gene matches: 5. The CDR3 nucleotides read TGTGCCAGCAGCTTAGAACCTAGCGGGGTGTACGAGCAGTACTTC. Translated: CASSLEPSGVYEQYF.

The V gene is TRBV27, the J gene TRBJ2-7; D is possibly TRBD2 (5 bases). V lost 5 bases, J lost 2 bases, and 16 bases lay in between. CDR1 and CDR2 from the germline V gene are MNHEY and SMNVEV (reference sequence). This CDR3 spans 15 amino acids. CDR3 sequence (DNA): TGTGCCAGCAGTGCGGGCCTAGGGAGCGCCTACGAGCAGTACTTC. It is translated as CASSAGLGSAYEQYF.

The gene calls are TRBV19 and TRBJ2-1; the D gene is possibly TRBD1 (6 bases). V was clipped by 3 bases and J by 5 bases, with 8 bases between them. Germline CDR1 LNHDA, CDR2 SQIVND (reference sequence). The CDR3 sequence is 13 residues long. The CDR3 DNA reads TGTGCCAGTAGTATGGGGACAAACAATGAGCAGTTCTTC. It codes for CASSMGTNNEQFF.

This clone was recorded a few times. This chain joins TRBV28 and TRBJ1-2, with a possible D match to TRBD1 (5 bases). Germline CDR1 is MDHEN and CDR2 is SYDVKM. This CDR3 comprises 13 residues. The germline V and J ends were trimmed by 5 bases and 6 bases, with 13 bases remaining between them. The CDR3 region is CASSLREYNGYTF. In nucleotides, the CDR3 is TGTGCCAGCAGTCTCAGGGAGTATAATGGCTACACCTTC.

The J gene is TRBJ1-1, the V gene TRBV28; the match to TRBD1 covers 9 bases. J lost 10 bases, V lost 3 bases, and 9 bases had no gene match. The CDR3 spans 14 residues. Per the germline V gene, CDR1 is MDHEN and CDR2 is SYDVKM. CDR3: CASSFPGQGSAAFF. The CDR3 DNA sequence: TGTGCCAGCAGTTTCCCCGGACAGGGGTCGGCAGCTTTCTTT.

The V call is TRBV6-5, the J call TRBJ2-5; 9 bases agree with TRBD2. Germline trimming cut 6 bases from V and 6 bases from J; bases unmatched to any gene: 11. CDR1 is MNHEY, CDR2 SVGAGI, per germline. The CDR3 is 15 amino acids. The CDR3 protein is CASSVIAGDTKTQYF. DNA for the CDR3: TGTGCCAGCAGCGTGATAGCGGGAGACACTAAGACCCAGTACTTC.

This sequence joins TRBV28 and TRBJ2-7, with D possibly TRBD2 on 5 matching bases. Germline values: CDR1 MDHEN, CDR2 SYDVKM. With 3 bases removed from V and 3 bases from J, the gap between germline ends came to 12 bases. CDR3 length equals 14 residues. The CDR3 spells CASSFEAELYEQYF. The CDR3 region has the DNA TGTGCCAGCAGTTTCGAAGCGGAGCTCTACGAGCAGTACTTC.

Written as DNA, the CDR3 is TGTGCCAGTACGTCCTCCGGGACAGGGTACAATGAGCAGTTCTTC. It encodes CASTSSGTGYNEQFF. This rearrangement joins TRBV19 to TRBJ2-1; 9 positions agree with TRBD1. This CDR3 is 15 amino acids long. Germline V gene sequence: CDR1 LNHDA, CDR2 SQIVND (reference sequence). Trimming took 7 bases from V and 4 from J; bases not matched to a gene: 8.

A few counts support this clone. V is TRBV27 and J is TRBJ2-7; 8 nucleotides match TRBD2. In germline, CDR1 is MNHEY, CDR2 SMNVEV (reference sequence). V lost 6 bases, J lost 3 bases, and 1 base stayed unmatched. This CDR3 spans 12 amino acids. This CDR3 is CASSTSGYEQYF. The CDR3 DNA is TGTGCCAGCAGCACTAGCGGCTACGAGCAGTACTTC.

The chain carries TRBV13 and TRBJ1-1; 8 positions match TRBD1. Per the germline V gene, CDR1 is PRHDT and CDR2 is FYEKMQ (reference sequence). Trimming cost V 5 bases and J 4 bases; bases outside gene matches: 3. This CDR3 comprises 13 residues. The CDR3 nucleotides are TGTGCCAGCAGCGAGGACAGGGTCACTGAAGCTTTCTTT. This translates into CASSEDRVTEAFF.

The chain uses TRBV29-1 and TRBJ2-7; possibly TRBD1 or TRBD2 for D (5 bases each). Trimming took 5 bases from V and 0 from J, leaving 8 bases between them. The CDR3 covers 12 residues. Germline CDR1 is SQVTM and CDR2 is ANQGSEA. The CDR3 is CSVSGSSYEQYF. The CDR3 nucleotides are TGCAGCGTTTCAGGGAGCTCCTACGAGCAGTACTTC.

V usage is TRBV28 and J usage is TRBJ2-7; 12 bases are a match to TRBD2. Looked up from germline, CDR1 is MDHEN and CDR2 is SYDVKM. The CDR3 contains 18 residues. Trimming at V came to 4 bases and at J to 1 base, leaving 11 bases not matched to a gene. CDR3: CASSSYSRTSGTSYEQYF. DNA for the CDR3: TGTGCCAGCAGTTCGTATTCCCGGACTAGCGGGACATCCTACGAGCAGTACTTC.

CDR3 nucleotides: TGTGCCAGTAGTATGGGACTCCCAGCTAGTACTGAAGCTTTCTTT. Translating it yields CASSMGLPASTEAFF. The J gene is TRBJ1-1, the V gene TRBV19; possibly TRBD1 for D (5 bases). The CDR3 consists of 15 residues. V was clipped by 3 bases and J by 5 bases, with 16 bases between them. Germline lookup yields CDR1 LNHDA and CDR2 SQIVND (reference sequence).

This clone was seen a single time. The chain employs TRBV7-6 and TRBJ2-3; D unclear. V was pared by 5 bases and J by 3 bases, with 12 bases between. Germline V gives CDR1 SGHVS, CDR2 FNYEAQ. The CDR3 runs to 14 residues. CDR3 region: CASSPPLITDTQYF. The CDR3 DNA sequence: TGTGCCAGCAGCCCCCCCCTAATAACAGATACGCAGTATTTT.

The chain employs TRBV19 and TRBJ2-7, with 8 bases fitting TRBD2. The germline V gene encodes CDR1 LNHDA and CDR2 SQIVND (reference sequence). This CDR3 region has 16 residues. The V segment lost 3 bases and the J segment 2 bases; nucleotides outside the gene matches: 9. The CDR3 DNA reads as TGTGCCAGTAGTATGGGGGGGCCGGGAGGGCCCTACGAGCAGTACTTC. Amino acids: CASSMGGPGGPYEQYF.

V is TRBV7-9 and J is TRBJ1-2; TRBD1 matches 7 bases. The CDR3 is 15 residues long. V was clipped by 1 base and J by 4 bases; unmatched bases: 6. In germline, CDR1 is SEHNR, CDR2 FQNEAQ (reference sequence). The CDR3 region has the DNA TGTGCCAGCAGCTTAGTACGACAGGGAGGCTATGGCTACACCTTC. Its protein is CASSLVRQGGYGYTF.

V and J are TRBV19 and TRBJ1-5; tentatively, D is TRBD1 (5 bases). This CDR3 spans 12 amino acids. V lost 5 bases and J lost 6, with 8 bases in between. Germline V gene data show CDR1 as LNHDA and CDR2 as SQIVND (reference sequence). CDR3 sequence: CASSQGFQPQHF. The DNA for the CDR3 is TGTGCCAGTAGTCAGGGTTTTCAGCCCCAGCATTTT.

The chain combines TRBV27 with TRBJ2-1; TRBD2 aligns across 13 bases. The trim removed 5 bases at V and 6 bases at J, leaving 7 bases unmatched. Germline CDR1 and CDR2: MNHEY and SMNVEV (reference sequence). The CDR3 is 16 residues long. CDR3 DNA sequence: TGTGCCAGCAGTACTATACTAGCGGGAGGGCTCAATGAGCAGTTCTTC. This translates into CASSTILAGGLNEQFF.